This entry describes one T cell receptor (beta chain). Antigen: not known. A read error may produce the germline difference seen at one junction end. This CDR3 region has 15 residues. Germline assignment: CDR1 MNHEY and CDR2 SVGAGI. After constant-region reverse-primer amplification, full-length variable regions underwent semi-nested PCR with Nested Universal Primer A. TCRdb itself ran the 5' RACE reads through MiXCR, one entry per CDR3 protein. The sample has almost 9,000 distinct CDR3 sequences; over 25% are singletons. General study findings and limits: In terms of TCR gene usage, tumor memory CD4+ T cells clustered together with blood and lymph node memory CD4+ cells, as well as with lymph node naive CD4+ cells. Greatest tumor Treg TCR overlap was with tumor naive CD4+ cells.

Naive CD4+ T cells were purified with Tregs depleted by CD25. This clonotype was sampled from a female donor with breast cancer. Sequenced material: naive CD4+ T cells sorted from a lymph node. The subset here: naive CD4+ T cells, CD4+CD45RA+CD25-. The chain uses TRBV6-5 and TRBJ2-2, with D perhaps being TRBD1 or TRBD2 (5 bases each). CDR3 loop: CASSWGRTSTGELSF. The CDR3 nucleotides read TGTGCCAGCAGTTGGGGACGCACGAGCACCGGGGAGCTGTCTTTT.